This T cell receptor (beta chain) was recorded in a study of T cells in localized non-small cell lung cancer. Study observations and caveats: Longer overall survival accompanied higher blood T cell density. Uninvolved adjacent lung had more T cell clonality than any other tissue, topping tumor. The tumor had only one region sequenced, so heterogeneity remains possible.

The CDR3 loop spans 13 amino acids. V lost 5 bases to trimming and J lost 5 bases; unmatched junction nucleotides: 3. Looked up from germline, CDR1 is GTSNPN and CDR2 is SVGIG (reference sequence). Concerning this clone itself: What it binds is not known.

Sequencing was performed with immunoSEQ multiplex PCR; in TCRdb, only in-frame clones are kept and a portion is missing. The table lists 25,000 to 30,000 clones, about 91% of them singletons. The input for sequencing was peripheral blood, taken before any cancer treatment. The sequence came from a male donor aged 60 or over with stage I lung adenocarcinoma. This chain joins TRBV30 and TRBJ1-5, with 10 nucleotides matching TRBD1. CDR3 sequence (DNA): TGTGCCTGGGAAGGGACAGGGGATCAGCCCCAGCATTTT. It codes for CAWEGTGDQPQHF.